This T cell receptor (beta chain) originates from a study of blood T cell repertoires in COVID-19. Germline values: CDR1 MNHEY, CDR2 SMNVEV (reference sequence). This CDR3 spans 16 amino acids. The V gene end was trimmed by 3 bases and the J gene end by 2 bases; junction bases not matched to a gene: 3. Sequencing was performed with immunoSEQ multiplex PCR; in TCRdb, only in-frame clones are kept and a portion is missing. The sample yields 110,000 to 150,000 clones, approximately 83% seen once. The source is a man aged 50 or older who had recovered from COVID-19. Sequencing input: PBMCs or T cells enriched from blood (not recorded which). This chain connects TRBV27 to TRBJ2-2, with 10 bases identical to TRBD1. CDR3 nucleotide sequence: TGTGCCAGCAGTTTCCGGGACAGGGGTAACACCGGGGAGCTGTTTTTT. Its translation is CASSFRDRGNTGELFF.